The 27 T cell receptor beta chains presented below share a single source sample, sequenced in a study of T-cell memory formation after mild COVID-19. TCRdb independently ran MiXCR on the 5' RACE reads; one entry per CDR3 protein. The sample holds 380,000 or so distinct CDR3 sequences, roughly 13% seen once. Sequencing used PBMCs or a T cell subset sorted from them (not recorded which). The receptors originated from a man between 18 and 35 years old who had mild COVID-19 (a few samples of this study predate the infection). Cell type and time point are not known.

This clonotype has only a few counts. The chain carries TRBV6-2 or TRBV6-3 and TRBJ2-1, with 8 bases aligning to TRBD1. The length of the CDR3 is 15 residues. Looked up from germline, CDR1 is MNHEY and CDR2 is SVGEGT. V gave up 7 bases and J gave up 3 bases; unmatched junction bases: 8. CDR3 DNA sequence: TGTGCCAGCACAGATAGGACAGGGTACTACAATGAGCAGTTCTTC. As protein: CASTDRTGYYNEQFF.

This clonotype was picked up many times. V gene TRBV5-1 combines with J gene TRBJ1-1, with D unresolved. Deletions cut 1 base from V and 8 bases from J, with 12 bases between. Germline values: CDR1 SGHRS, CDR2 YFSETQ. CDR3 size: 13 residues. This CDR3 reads CASSLRQPREAFF. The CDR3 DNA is TGCGCCAGCAGCTTGCGTCAGCCTAGGGAAGCTTTCTTT.

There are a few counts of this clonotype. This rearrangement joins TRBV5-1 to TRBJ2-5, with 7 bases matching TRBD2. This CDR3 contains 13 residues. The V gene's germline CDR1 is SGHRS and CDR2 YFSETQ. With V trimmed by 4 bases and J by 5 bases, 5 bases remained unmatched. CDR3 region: CASSTGLVETQYF. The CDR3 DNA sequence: TGCGCCAGCAGCACCGGACTAGTGGAGACCCAGTACTTC.

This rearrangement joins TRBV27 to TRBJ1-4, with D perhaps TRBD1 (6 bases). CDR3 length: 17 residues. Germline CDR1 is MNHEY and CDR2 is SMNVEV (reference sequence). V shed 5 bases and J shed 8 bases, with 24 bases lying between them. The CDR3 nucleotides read TGTGCCAGCAGTCGAACCCCCGGGGGCCTCGGGGGAGAAAAACTGTTTTTT. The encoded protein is CASSRTPGGLGGEKLFF.

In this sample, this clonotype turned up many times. The CDR3 protein is CASSSRSVYGYTF. CDR3 nucleotides: TGTGCCAGCAGCTCGAGATCGGTCTATGGCTACACCTTC. The chain uses TRBV7-2 and TRBJ1-2, with D uncertain. The germline V gene has CDR1 SGHTA and CDR2 FQGNSA. Trimming left V 4 bases short and J 4 bases short, with 10 bases between. The CDR3 has 13 amino acids.

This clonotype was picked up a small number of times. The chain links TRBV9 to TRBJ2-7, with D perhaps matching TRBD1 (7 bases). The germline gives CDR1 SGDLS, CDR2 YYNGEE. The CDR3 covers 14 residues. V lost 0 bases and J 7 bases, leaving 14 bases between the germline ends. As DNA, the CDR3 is TGTGCCAGCAGCGTAGGTGGCAGGGGGGAAGAGCAGTACTTC. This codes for CASSVGGRGEEQYF.

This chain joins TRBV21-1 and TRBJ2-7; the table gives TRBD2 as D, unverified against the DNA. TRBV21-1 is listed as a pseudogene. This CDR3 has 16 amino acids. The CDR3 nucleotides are TGTGCCAGCAGCACCGAAGCGGGGGAGAGCTCCTACGAGCAGTACGTC. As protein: CASSTEAGESSYEQYV.

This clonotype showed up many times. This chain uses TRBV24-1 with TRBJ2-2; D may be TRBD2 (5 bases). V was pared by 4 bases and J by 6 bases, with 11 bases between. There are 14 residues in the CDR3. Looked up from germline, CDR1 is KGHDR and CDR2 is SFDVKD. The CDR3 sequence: CATSDTKRAGELFF. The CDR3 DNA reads TGTGCCACCAGTGACACGAAGAGGGCCGGGGAGCTGTTTTTT.

The CDR3 sequence is CASSVGGQPSYEQYF. CDR3 nucleotides: TGTGCCAGCAGCGTTGGTGGGCAGCCCTCCTACGAGCAGTACTTC. The J gene is TRBJ2-7, the V gene TRBV9; unclear D gene. CDR3 length: 15 residues. V was clipped by 2 bases and J by 0 bases, with 12 bases between them. Germline lookup yields CDR1 SGDLS and CDR2 YYNGEE.

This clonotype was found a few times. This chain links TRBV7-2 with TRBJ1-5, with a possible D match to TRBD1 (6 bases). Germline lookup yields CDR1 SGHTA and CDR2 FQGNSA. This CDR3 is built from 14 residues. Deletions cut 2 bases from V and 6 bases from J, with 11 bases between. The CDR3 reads CASSLRTVGQPQHF. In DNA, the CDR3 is TGTGCCAGCAGCTTACGGACAGTGGGTCAGCCCCAGCATTTT.

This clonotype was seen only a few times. DNA of the CDR3: TGTGCCAGCACCCGAAGAGGTATTGGAGGGGGGATCACCTACGAGCAGTACTTC. As protein: CASTRRGIGGGITYEQYF. The chain has TRBV7-2 and TRBJ2-7; perhaps D is TRBD1 or TRBD2 (6 bases each). The germline V and J ends were trimmed by 7 bases and 2 bases, with 27 bases remaining between them. The CDR3 runs 18 residues. Germline CDR1 reads SGHTA; CDR2 reads FQGNSA. Drawing the rest from reference TRBV7-2 and TRBJ2-7, the complete variable domain is GAGVSQSPSNKVTEKGKDVELRCDPISGHTALYWYRQSLGQGLEFLIYFQGNSAPDKSGLPSDRFSAERTGGSVSTLTIQRTQQEDSAVYLCASTRRGIGGGITYEQYFGPGTRLTVT.

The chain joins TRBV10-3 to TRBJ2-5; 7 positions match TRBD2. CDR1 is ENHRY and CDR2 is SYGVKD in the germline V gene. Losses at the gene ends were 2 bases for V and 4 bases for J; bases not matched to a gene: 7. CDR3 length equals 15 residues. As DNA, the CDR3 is TGTGCCATCAGTGAGGGGCGGGGAGGGCCAGAGACCCAGTACTTC. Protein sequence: CAISEGRGGPETQYF.

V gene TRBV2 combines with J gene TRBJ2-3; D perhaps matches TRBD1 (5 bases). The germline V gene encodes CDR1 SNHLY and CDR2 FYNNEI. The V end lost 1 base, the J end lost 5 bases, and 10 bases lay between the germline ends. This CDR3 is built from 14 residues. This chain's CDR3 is CASSEGTPLDTQYF. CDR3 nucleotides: TGTGCCAGCAGTGAAGGGACACCCCTAGATACGCAGTATTTT.

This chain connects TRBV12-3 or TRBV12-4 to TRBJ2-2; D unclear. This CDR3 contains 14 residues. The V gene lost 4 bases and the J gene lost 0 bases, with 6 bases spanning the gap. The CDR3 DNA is TGTGCCAGCAGTTCCATACCGAACACCGGGGAGCTGTTTTTT. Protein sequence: CASSSIPNTGELFF.

Written as DNA, the CDR3 is TGTGCCAGCACCCCCCGCGGGGGGCCGGGTGGAGAGACCCAGTACTTC. Protein sequence: CASTPRGGPGGETQYF. The chain combines TRBV9 with TRBJ2-5; TRBD2 matches 8 bases. CDR3 length equals 16 residues. Losses at the gene ends were 6 bases for V and 4 bases for J; bases not matched to a gene: 14. Germline CDR1 SGDLS, CDR2 YYNGEE. Filled out from reference TRBV9 and TRBJ2-5, the complete variable domain reads DSGVTQTPKHLITATGQRVTLRCSPRSGDLSVYWYQQSLDQGLQFLIQYYNGEERAKGNILERFSAQQFPDLHSELNLSSLELGDSALYFCASTPRGGPGGETQYFGPGTRLLVL.

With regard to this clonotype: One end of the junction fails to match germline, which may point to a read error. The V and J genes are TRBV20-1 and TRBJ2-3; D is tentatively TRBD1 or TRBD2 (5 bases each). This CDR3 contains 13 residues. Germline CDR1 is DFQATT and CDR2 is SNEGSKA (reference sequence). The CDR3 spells CSAPGTRWDTHYF. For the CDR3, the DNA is TGCAGTGCCCCCGGGACCCGGTGGGATACGCACTATTTT.

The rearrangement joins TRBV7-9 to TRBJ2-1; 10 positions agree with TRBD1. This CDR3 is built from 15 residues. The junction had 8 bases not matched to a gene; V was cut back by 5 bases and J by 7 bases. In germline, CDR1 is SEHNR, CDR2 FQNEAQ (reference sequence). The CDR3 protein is CASSLGQGQLNEQFF. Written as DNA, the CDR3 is TGTGCCAGCAGCCTGGGACAGGGGCAACTAAATGAGCAGTTCTTC.

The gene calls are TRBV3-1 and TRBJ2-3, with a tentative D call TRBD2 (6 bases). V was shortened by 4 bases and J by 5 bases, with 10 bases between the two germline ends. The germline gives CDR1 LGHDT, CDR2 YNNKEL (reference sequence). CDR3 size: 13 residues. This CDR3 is CASSPAGRDTQYF. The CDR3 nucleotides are TGTGCCAGCAGCCCGGCGGGGAGAGATACGCAGTATTTT.

The CDR3 coding sequence is TGTGCCAGCAGCTTAGGGGCCCAGGGCTCCACAACCTATGGCTACACCTTC. Amino acids: CASSLGAQGSTTYGYTF. V gene TRBV7-9 combines with J gene TRBJ1-2; D possibly corresponds to TRBD1 (5 bases). V lost 1 base and J lost 4, with 19 bases in between. This CDR3 is 17 amino acids long. Germline CDR1 SEHNR, CDR2 FQNEAQ (reference sequence).

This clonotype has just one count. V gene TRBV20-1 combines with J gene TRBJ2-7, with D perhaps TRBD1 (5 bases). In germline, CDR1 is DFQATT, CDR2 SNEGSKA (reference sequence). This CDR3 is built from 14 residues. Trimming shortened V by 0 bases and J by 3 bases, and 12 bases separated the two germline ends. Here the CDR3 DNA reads TGCAGTGCTAGAGATAACCGACAGCTCTACGAGCAGTACTTC. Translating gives CSARDNRQLYEQYF.

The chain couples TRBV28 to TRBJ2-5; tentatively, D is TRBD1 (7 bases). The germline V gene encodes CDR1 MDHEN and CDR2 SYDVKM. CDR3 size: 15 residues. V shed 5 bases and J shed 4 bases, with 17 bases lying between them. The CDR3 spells CASSGGTARGETQYF. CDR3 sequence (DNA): TGTGCCAGCAGTGGAGGGACAGCCCGAGGAGAGACCCAGTACTTC.

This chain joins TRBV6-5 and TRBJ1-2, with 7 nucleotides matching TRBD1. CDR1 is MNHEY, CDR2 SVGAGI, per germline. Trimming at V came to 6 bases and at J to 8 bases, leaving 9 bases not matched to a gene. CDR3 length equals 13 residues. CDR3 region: CASSQTGRGGYTF. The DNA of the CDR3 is TGTGCCAGCAGCCAGACAGGGAGAGGGGGCTACACCTTC.

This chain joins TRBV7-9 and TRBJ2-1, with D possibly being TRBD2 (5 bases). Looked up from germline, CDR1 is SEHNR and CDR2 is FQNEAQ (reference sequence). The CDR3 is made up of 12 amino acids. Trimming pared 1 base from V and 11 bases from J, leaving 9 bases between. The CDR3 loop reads CASSLGGDKQFF. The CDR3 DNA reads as TGTGCCAGCAGCTTAGGGGGAGATAAGCAGTTCTTC.

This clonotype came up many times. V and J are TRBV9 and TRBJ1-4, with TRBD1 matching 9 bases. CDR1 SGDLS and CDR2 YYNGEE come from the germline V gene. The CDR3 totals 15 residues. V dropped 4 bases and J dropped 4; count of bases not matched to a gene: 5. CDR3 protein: CASSSMDRGNEKLFF. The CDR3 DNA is TGTGCCAGCAGCTCTATGGACAGGGGTAATGAAAAACTGTTTTTT.

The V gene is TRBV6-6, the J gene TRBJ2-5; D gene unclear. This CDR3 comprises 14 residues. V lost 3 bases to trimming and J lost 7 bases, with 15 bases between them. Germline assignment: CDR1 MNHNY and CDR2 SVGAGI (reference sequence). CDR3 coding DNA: TGTGCCAGCAGTTATCGGAGAAACCTGGGGACCCAGTACTTC. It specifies CASSYRRNLGTQYF.

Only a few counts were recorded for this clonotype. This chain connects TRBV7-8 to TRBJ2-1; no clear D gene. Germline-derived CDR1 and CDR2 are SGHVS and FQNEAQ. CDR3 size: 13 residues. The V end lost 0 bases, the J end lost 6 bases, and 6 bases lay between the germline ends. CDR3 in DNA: TGTGCCAGCAGCTTAGCGGGGTTCAATGAGCAGTTCTTC. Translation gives CASSLAGFNEQFF.

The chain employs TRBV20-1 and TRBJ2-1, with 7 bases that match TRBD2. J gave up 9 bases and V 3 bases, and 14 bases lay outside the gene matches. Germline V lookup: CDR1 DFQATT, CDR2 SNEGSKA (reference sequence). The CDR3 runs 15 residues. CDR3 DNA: TGCAGTGCTAGTCGCGAACTAGCGTTTTCCGTTGAGCAGTTCTTC. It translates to CSASRELAFSVEQFF.